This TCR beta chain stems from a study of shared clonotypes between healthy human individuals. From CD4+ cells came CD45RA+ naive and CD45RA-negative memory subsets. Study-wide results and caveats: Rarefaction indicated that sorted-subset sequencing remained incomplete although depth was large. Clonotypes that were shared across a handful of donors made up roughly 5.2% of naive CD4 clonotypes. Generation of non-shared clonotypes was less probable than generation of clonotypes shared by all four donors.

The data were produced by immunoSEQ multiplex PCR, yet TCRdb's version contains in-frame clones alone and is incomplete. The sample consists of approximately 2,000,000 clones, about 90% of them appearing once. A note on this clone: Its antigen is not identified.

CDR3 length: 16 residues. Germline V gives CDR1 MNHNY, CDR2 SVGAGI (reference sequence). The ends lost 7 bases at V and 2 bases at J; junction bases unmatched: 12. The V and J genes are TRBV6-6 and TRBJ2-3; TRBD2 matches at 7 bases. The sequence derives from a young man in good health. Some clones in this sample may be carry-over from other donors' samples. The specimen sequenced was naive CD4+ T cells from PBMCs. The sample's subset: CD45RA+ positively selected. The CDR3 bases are TGTGCCAGCACCCACGGGGGGAGGGGTACCACAGATACGCAGTATTTT. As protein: CASTHGGRGTTDTQYF.